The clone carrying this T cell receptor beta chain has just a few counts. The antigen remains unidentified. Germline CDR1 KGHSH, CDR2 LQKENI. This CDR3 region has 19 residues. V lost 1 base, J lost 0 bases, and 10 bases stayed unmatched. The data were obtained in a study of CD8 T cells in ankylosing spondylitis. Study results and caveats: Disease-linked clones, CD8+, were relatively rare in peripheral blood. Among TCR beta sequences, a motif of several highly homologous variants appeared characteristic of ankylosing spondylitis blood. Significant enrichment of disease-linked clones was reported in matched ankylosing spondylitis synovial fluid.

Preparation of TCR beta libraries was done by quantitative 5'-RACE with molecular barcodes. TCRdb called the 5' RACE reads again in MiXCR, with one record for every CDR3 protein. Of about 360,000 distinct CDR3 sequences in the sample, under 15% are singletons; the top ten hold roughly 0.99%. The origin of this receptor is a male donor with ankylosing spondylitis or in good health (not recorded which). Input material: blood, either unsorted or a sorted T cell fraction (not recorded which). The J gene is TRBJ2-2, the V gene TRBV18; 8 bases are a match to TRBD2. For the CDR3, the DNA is TGTGCCAGCTCACCACTGTGGCGGGAGGCAGAAACGAACACCGGGGAGCTGTTTTTT. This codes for CASSPLWREAETNTGELFF.